This passage covers 27 T cell receptor beta chains from one sample sequenced in a study of early T cells in non-severe SARS-CoV-2 infection. From the 5' RACE reads, TCRdb called clonotypes with MiXCR, one entry per CDR3 protein. The sample carries 85,000 to 100,000 distinct CDR3 sequences, more than 9.5% recorded once. Sequenced material: whole blood, taken at baseline. The origin of the receptors is an adult who was a healthcare worker with PCR-confirmed SARS-CoV-2 infection or an uninfected control (not recorded which).

In its sample, this clonotype was seen once. The chain combines TRBV7-2 with TRBJ2-2; 7 nucleotides agree with TRBD1. The CDR3 is made up of 15 amino acids. V shed 5 bases and J 4 bases; nucleotides not matched to a gene: 7. Germline lookup yields CDR1 SGHTA and CDR2 FQGNSA. The DNA of the CDR3 is TGTGCCAGCAGCGCAGACAGGGCGGGCACCGGGGAGCTGTTTTTT. It translates to CASSADRAGTGELFF.

V usage is TRBV19 and J usage is TRBJ2-7; 10 nucleotides align to TRBD2. The CDR3 is 15 residues long. The V segment lost 6 bases and the J segment 1 base; nucleotides outside the gene matches: 6. Germline CDR1 reads LNHDA; CDR2 reads SQIVND (reference sequence). CDR3 in amino acids: CASSPIAGGSYEQYF. The CDR3 DNA reads as TGTGCCAGTAGCCCGATAGCGGGAGGATCCTACGAGCAGTACTTC.

This clonotype was found a few times. The CDR3, as DNA: TGTGCCAGCGGGTTACCCGGGACAGGGGGGTTTACAGGGGACTACAATGAGCAGTTCTTC. Its protein is CASGLPGTGGFTGDYNEQFF. The chain links TRBV2 to TRBJ2-1; the match to TRBD1 covers 11 bases. The J segment lost 3 bases and the V segment lost 8 bases, leaving 21 bases of the junction unmatched. Germline loops: CDR1 SNHLY, CDR2 FYNNEI. The CDR3 has 20 residues.

The chain carries TRBV18 and TRBJ2-1; 7 bases agree with TRBD1. CDR1 is KGHSH and CDR2 is LQKENI in the germline V gene. The CDR3 is 14 residues long. Trimming removed 3 bases from V and 9 bases from J; junction bases left unmatched: 8. The CDR3 loop reads CASSPTETGFEQFF. DNA of the CDR3: TGTGCCAGCTCACCCACGGAGACAGGGTTTGAGCAGTTCTTC.

The gene calls are TRBV5-8 and TRBJ1-3; the match to TRBD1 covers 7 bases. Per the germline V gene, CDR1 is SGHTS and CDR2 is YDEGEE. The V gene end was trimmed by 5 bases and the J gene end by 8 bases; junction bases not matched to a gene: 13. This CDR3 is built from 15 residues. The CDR3 region is CASRLGQLQGDTIYF. CDR3 bases: TGTGCCAGCAGACTGGGACAGCTTCAAGGGGACACCATATATTTT.

The chain couples TRBV7-3 to TRBJ2-3; no firm D call. This CDR3 contains 13 residues. V was trimmed by 1 base and J by 6 bases, leaving 8 bases between them. Germline V gives CDR1 SGHTA, CDR2 FQGTGA. In nucleotides, the CDR3 is TGTGCCAGCAGCTTAAGGGCGAGGGATACGCAGTATTTT. Translating it yields CASSLRARDTQYF.

The rearrangement uses TRBV7-9 and TRBJ1-4; D is unclear. V shed 4 bases and J shed 0 bases, with 6 bases lying between them. The CDR3 runs to 14 residues. Germline V gene data show CDR1 as SEHNR and CDR2 as FQNEAQ (reference sequence). The CDR3 protein is CASSYESTNEKLFF. CDR3 DNA sequence: TGTGCCAGCAGCTATGAGTCAACTAATGAAAAACTGTTTTTT.

V is TRBV5-5 and J is TRBJ1-6; 7 nucleotides align to TRBD1. Unmatched junction bases numbered 4, after V lost 2 bases and J lost 8 bases. CDR1 is SGHKS and CDR2 is YYEKEE in the germline V gene (reference sequence). This CDR3 has 14 residues. The CDR3 here is CASSFRDSHSPLHF. The CDR3 nucleotides are TGTGCCAGCAGCTTCCGGGACAGTCATTCACCCCTCCACTTT.

This clonotype was seen a few times. The rearrangement uses TRBV20-1 and TRBJ1-2; D not resolved. This CDR3 is built from 13 residues. Looked up from germline, CDR1 is DFQATT and CDR2 is SNEGSKA (reference sequence). The germline V and J ends were trimmed by 3 bases and 4 bases, with 12 bases remaining between them. CDR3 region: CSASLTGVYGYTF. DNA of the CDR3: TGCAGTGCTAGCCTCACGGGCGTCTATGGCTACACCTTC.

CDR3 in amino acids: CASSIRDFPSVGNTIYF. The CDR3 DNA is TGTGCCAGCAGCATCCGGGACTTTCCTTCGGTTGGAAACACCATATATTTT. This chain links TRBV7-8 with TRBJ1-3, with TRBD1 as a possible D gene (5 bases). The CDR3 contains 17 residues. Trimming took off 5 bases at V and 3 bases at J, with 20 bases between the two ends. Germline CDR1 reads SGHVS; CDR2 reads FQNEAQ.

This clonotype was counted at least ten times. This chain connects TRBV19 to TRBJ2-1, with no clear D. CDR1 and CDR2 from the germline V gene are LNHDA and SQIVND (reference sequence). Trimming removed 5 bases from V and 3 bases from J, with 14 bases in between. This CDR3 has 15 residues. CDR3 in DNA: TGTGCCAGTAGTGCTCCTGGCCCCTACTACAATGAGCAGTTCTTC. Protein product: CASSAPGPYYNEQFF.

This clonotype has just a few counts. Here the CDR3 reads CASSLRRNTGELFF. Here the CDR3 DNA reads TGTGCCAGCAGCTTAAGGAGGAACACCGGGGAGCTGTTTTTT. V gene TRBV11-1 combines with J gene TRBJ2-2; no definite D call. V gave up 2 bases and J gave up 1 base, with 5 bases separating them. The germline gives CDR1 SGHAT, CDR2 FQDESV (reference sequence). CDR3 length: 14 residues.

This chain links TRBV10-3 with TRBJ2-3; D not resolved. Germline lookup yields CDR1 ENHRY and CDR2 SYGVKD. This CDR3 spans 12 amino acids. Trimming stripped 1 base from V and 2 bases from J, with 1 base between. CDR3 DNA: TGTGCCATCAGTGAGTACACAGATACGCAGTATTTT. Amino acids: CAISEYTDTQYF.

The chain recombines TRBV29-1 with TRBJ1-2, with 7 bases that match TRBD1. Trimming took 7 bases from V and 7 from J; bases not matched to a gene: 9. The CDR3 extends over 12 amino acids. CDR1 and CDR2 (germline): SQVTM, ANQGSEA. In DNA form, the CDR3 reads TGCAGCGCCGACAGGGAAATGTTTGGCTACACCTTC. Its translation: CSADREMFGYTF.

As to this clonotype: A much bigger clone sits one base away, suggesting this may be a read error. The chain couples TRBV7-2 to TRBJ2-3, with unresolved D. V was trimmed by 0 bases and J by 5 bases, leaving 6 bases between them. This CDR3 is 13 amino acids long. CDR1 and CDR2 (germline): SGHTA, FQGNSA. The CDR3 spells CASSLAGRDTQYF. CDR3 coding DNA: TGTGCCAGCAGCTTAGCGGGCCGAGATACGCAGTATTTT.

This clonotype was detected a few times. The chain uses TRBV9 and TRBJ1-2; TRBD1 matches at 8 bases. The CDR3 is made up of 14 amino acids. In germline, CDR1 is SGDLS, CDR2 YYNGEE. V lost 4 bases, J lost 7 bases, and 9 bases stayed unmatched. DNA of the CDR3: TGTGCCAGCAGCCCCCCCCAGGGGGCAGTTGGCTACACCTTC. Translation: CASSPPQGAVGYTF.

The chain carries TRBV15 and TRBJ2-4; D is possibly TRBD2 (5 bases). Per the germline V gene, CDR1 is LNHNV and CDR2 is YYDKDF (reference sequence). This CDR3 is 15 amino acids long. Trimming took off 0 bases at V and 8 bases at J, with 14 bases between the two ends. CDR3 amino acids: CATSREAGGSYIQYF. DNA of the CDR3: TGTGCCACCAGCAGAGAGGCGGGCGGTTCGTACATTCAGTACTTC.

This clonotype occurred many times. The rearrangement joins TRBV5-1 to TRBJ2-2; perhaps TRBD1 as D (5 bases). This CDR3 has 14 amino acids. CDR1 SGHRS and CDR2 YFSETQ come from the germline V gene. Trimming removed 5 bases from V and 4 bases from J, with 12 bases in between. Written as DNA, the CDR3 is TGCGCCAGCAGAGTGATAAGGGGCACCGGGGAGCTGTTTTTT. Its protein product is CASRVIRGTGELFF.

This clonotype has just a few counts. V usage is TRBV12-3 or TRBV12-4 and J usage is TRBJ2-1, with D perhaps TRBD2 (5 bases). V lost 5 bases, J lost 6 bases, and 14 bases lay in between. CDR3 length equals 14 residues. For the CDR3, the DNA is TGTGCCAGCAGTACCAACATAGCGACCAATGAGCAGTTCTTC. It translates to CASSTNIATNEQFF.

Ten or more counts support this clonotype. The chain employs TRBV7-9 and TRBJ1-1; D is perhaps TRBD1 (6 bases). Trimming removed 5 bases at V and 8 bases at J, with 18 bases between. This CDR3 region has 14 residues. Germline V gives CDR1 SEHNR, CDR2 FQNEAQ (reference sequence). The CDR3 region has the DNA TGTGCCAGCAGCCGGGGGACGGGGGCAGGAGAAGCTTTCTTT. Translated: CASSRGTGAGEAFF.

Ten or more counts support this clonotype. The rearrangement links TRBV7-3 to TRBJ2-7; weak D call: TRBD2 (5 bases). Trimming shortened V by 5 bases and J by 3 bases, and 14 bases separated the two germline ends. The CDR3 has 14 residues. Germline V CDR1 and CDR2: SGHTA, FQGTGA. The CDR3 loop is CASSTSGLIYEQYF. The CDR3 DNA follows: TGTGCCAGCAGCACAAGCGGACTCATCTACGAGCAGTACTTC.

This clonotype was counted at least ten times. V gene TRBV19 combines with J gene TRBJ2-4; D is ambiguous. Germline lookup yields CDR1 LNHDA and CDR2 SQIVND (reference sequence). Trimming took 2 bases from V and 5 from J, leaving 7 bases between them. This CDR3 has 13 amino acids. CDR3 protein: CASSIFGQNIQYF. The CDR3 DNA reads as TGTGCCAGTAGTATATTTGGCCAAAACATTCAGTACTTC.

There are many counts of this clonotype. This chain connects TRBV27 to TRBJ2-3; D is ambiguous. Germline V gene lookup returns CDR1 MNHEY and CDR2 SMNVEV (reference sequence). The germline V and J ends were trimmed by 6 bases and 2 bases, with 6 bases remaining between them. This CDR3 has 12 residues. The CDR3 loop reads CASSRTTDTQYF. The CDR3 DNA is TGTGCCAGCAGCCGTACCACAGATACGCAGTATTTT.

The chain recombines TRBV6-6 with TRBJ2-2; D may be TRBD2 (7 bases). Per the germline V gene, CDR1 is MNHNY and CDR2 is SVGAGI (reference sequence). The CDR3 is 16 amino acids. Trimming stripped 2 bases from V and 6 bases from J, with 16 bases between. CDR3 DNA: TGTGCCAGCAGTTACGGCGGGGAGGGGGATGCCGGGGAGCTGTTTTTT. Protein: CASSYGGEGDAGELFF.

This clonotype was seen a handful of times. J is TRBJ2-3 and V is TRBV5-4, with D possibly being TRBD2 (5 bases). The CDR3 sequence is 12 residues long. Looked up from germline, CDR1 is SGHNT and CDR2 is YYREEE (reference sequence). V was clipped by 1 base and J by 8 bases, with 8 bases between them. The CDR3 sequence is CASSLSAGTQYF. The CDR3 DNA reads as TGTGCCAGCAGCTTGTCCGCGGGTACGCAGTATTTT.

This clonotype was recorded only once. The V gene is TRBV9, the J gene TRBJ2-3, with TRBD2 matching over 9 bases. V lost 3 bases and J lost 9; bases outside the gene matches: 5. CDR1 and CDR2 from the germline V gene are SGDLS and YYNGEE. This CDR3 region has 13 residues. DNA for the CDR3: TGTGCCAGCAGCGCGAGACTAGCGGACACGCAGTATTTT. It encodes CASSARLADTQYF.

Many counts were recorded for this clonotype. The V gene is TRBV29-1, the J gene TRBJ1-1; TRBD1 matches 8 bases. Per the germline V gene, CDR1 is SQVTM and CDR2 is ANQGSEA. Trimming at V came to 4 bases and at J to 8 bases, leaving 15 bases not matched to a gene. The CDR3 extends over 15 amino acids. Here the CDR3 reads CSVGDLRGPLWEAFF. The CDR3 DNA reads TGCAGCGTTGGGGACCTCAGGGGGCCTCTTTGGGAAGCTTTCTTT.